The clone carrying this T cell receptor (beta chain) has only a few counts. These data come from a study of T cells in Graves' hyperthyroidism and ophthalmopathy. The study enrolled patients aged 18 to 65 with newly diagnosed hyperthyroidism of under 2 months' duration. TCR beta CDR3 sequences were amplified from RNA transcripts. The TCR CDR3 first-round RT-PCR relied on the HTBI primer set. TCRdb independently ran MiXCR on the multiplex PCR reads; one entry per CDR3 protein. In the table there are some 350,000 distinct CDR3 sequences, around 25% of which are singletons. The CDR3 length is 16 residues. The germline CDR1 and CDR2 sequences are SGHTA and FQGTGA. V was clipped by 0 bases and J by 7 bases; unmatched bases: 5.

This receptor was obtained from a man aged 50 to 59 with Graves' hyperthyroidism. The chain recombines TRBV7-3 with TRBJ2-1; 11 nucleotides align to TRBD2. Sequencing was carried out using blood. CDR3: CASSLTFTSGSNEQFF. The CDR3, as DNA: TGTGCCAGCAGCTTAACGTTTACTAGCGGGAGTAATGAGCAGTTCTTC. The full variable domain, its missing parts supplied by reference TRBV7-3 and TRBJ2-1, is GAGVSQTPSNKVTEKGKYVELRCDPISGHTALYWYRQSLGQGPEFLIYFQGTGAADDSGLPNDRFFAVRPEGSVSTLKIQRTERGDSAVYLCASSLTFTSGSNEQFFGPGTRLTVL.